This T cell receptor beta chain is drawn from a study of PD-1 blockade in mismatch repair-deficient tumors. Study details: Enrolled about 2012-2016, patients had progressing, pretreated mismatch repair-deficient cancers of 12 to 13 types.

Assay used: immunoSEQ multiplex PCR; TCRdb lists only in-frame clones, some missing. Of tens of thousands of clones in the sample, around four fifths were seen once. Germline V gene lookup returns CDR1 MNHEY and CDR2 SMNVEV (reference sequence). Between the trimmed V and J ends, which lost 3 bases and 0 bases, there was a span of 8 bases. This CDR3 comprises 14 residues. The TCR originated in an adult with mismatch repair-deficient cancer. This rearrangement joins TRBV27 to TRBJ1-1; D call uncertain. The sequenced sample was peripheral blood, obtained 2 weeks after starting pembrolizumab. CDR3 DNA: TGTGCCAGCAGTTTCCAGTACTTGAACACTGAAGCTTTCTTT. Its protein is CASSFQYLNTEAFF.